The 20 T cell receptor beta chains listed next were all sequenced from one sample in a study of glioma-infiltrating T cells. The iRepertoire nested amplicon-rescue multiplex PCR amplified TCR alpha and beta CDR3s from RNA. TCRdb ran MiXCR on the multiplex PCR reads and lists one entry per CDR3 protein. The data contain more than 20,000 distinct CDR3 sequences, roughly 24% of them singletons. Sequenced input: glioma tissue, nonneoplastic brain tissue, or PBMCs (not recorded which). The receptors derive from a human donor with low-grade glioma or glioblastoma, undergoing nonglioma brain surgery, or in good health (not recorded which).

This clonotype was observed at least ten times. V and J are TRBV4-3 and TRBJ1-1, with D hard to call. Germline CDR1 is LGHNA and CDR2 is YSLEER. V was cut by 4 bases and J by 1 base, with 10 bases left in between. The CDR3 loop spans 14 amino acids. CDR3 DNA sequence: TGCGCCAGCAGCCCCAGGAGTAAGAACACTGAAGCTTTCTTT. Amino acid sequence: CASSPRSKNTEAFF.

The CDR3, as DNA: TGTGCCAGCAGTTTAGCAGGGAGCACGAAAAACATTCAGTACTTC. This encodes CASSLAGSTKNIQYF. The chain links TRBV28 to TRBJ2-4; either TRBD1 or TRBD2 may supply D (5 bases each). V was clipped by 2 bases and J by 4 bases, with 12 bases between them. The CDR3 totals 15 residues. Germline V gene sequence: CDR1 MDHEN, CDR2 SYDVKM.

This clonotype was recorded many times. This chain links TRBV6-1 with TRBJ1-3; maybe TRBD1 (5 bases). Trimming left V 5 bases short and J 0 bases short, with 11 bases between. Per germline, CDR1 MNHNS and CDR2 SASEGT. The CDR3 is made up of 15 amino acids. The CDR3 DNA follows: TGTGCCAGCAGTCGGCAGGGAAACTCTGGAAACACCATATATTTT. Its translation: CASSRQGNSGNTIYF.

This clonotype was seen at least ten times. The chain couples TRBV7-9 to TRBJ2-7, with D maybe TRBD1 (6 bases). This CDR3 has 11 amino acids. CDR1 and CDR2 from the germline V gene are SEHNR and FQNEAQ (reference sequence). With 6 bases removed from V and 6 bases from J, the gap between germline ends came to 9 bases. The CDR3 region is CASREGGEQYF. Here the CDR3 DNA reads TGTGCCAGCAGAGAAGGGGGCGAGCAGTACTTC.

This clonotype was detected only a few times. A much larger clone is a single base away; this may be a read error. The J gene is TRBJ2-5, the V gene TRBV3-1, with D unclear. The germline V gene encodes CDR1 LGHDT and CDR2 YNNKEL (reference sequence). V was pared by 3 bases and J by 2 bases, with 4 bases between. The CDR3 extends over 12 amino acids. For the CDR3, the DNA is TGTGCCAGCAGCCAGATACAAGAGACCCAGTACTTC. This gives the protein CASSQIQETQYF.

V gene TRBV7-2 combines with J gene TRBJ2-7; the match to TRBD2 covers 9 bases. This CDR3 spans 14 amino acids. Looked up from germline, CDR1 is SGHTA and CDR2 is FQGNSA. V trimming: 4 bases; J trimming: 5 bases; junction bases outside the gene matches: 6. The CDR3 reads CASSSLAGTNEQYF. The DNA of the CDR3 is TGTGCCAGCAGCTCACTAGCGGGCACTAACGAGCAGTACTTC.

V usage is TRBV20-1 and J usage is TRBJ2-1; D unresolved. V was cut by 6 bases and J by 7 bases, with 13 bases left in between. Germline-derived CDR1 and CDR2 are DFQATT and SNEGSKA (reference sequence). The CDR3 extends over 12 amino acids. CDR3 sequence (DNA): TGCAGTGCCAGGTTATGGGAAAATGAGCAGTTCTTC. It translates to CSARLWENEQFF.

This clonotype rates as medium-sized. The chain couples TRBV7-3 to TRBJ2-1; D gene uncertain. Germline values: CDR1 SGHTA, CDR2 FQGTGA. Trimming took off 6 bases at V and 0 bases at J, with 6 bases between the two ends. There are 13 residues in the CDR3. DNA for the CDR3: TGTGCCAGCAGTCTTTCCTCCTACAATGAGCAGTTCTTC. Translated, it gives CASSLSSYNEQFF.

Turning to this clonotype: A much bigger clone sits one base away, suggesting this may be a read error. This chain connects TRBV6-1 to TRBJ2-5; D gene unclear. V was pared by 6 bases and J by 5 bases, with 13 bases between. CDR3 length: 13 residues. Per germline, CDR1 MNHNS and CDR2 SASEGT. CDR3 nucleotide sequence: TGTGCCAGCAGCTTAGACGGGTGGGAGACCCAGTACTTC. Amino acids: CASSLDGWETQYF.

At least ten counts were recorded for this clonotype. The CDR3 here is CASSYDGSTAGAFF. The DNA for the CDR3 is TGTGCCAGCAGTTACGACGGCTCGACCGCCGGGGCTTTCTTT. The chain carries TRBV6-2 or TRBV6-3 and TRBJ1-1; the D is unclear. The CDR3 is 14 residues long. Germline V CDR1 and CDR2: MNHEY, SVGEGT. Between the trimmed V and J ends, which lost 2 bases and 11 bases, there was a span of 18 bases.

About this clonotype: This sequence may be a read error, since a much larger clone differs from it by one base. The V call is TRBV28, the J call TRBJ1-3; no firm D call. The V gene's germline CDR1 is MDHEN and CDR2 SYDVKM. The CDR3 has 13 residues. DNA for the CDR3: TGTGCCAGCAGTGCAAACTCTGGAAACACCAAATATTTT. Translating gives CASSANSGNTKYF.

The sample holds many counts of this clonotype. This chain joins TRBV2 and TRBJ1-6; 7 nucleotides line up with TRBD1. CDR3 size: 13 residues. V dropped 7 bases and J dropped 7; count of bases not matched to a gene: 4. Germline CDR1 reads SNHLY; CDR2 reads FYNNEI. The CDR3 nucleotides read TGTGCCAGCACCGGGGGACAGAATTCACCCCTCCACTTT. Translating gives CASTGGQNSPLHF.

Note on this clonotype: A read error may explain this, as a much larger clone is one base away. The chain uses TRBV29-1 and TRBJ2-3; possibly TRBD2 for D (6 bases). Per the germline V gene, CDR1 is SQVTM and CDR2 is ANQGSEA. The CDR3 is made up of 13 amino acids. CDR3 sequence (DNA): TGCAGCGCTGAAGGAGGGGCGCCAGATACGCAGTATTTT. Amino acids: CSAEGGAPDTQYF.

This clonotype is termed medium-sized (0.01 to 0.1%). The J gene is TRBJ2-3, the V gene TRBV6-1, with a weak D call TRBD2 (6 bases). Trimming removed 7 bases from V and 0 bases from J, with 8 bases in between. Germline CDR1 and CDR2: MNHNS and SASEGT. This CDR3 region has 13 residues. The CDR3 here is CASTGTSTDTQYF. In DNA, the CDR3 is TGTGCCAGCACCGGGACTAGCACAGATACGCAGTATTTT.

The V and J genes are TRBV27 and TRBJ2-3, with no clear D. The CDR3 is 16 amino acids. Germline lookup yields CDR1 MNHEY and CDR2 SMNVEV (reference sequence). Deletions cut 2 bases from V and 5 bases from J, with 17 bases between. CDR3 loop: CASSLTARTSLDTQYF. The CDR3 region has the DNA TGTGCCAGCAGTTTAACGGCGAGGACCTCTTTAGATACGCAGTATTTT.

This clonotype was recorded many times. This CDR3 is CASTGTVNQPQHF. CDR3 coding DNA: TGTGCCAGCACCGGGACGGTGAATCAGCCCCAGCATTTT. The V call is TRBV2, the J call TRBJ1-5; possible D gene TRBD1, 5 bases. This CDR3 spans 13 amino acids. Germline CDR1 is SNHLY and CDR2 is FYNNEI. Deletions cut 7 bases from V and 4 bases from J, with 11 bases between.

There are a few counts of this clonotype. For the CDR3, the DNA is TGCGCCAGCAGCTTGGGTTCAGGGTTGGACACTGAAGCTTTCTTT. Translation: CASSLGSGLDTEAFF. The J gene is TRBJ1-1, the V gene TRBV5-1; perhaps TRBD1 as D (5 bases). From germline, CDR1 is SGHRS and CDR2 YFSETQ. The germline V and J ends were trimmed by 0 bases and 3 bases, with 12 bases remaining between them. The CDR3 totals 15 residues.

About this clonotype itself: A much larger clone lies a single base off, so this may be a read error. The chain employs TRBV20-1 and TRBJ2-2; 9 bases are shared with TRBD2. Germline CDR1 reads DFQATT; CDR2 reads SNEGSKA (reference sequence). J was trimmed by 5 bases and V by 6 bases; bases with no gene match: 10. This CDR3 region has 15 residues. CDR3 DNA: TGCAGTGCCTCAGTAGCGGGGGAGAAAACCGGGGAGCTGTTTTTT. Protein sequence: CSASVAGEKTGELFF.

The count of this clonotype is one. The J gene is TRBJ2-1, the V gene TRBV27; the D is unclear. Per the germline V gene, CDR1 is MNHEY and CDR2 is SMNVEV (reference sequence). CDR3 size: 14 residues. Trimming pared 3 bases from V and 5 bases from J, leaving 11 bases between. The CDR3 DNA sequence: TGTGCCAGCAGTTTCCGGTCATCCAACAATGAGCAGTTCTTC. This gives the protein CASSFRSSNNEQFF.

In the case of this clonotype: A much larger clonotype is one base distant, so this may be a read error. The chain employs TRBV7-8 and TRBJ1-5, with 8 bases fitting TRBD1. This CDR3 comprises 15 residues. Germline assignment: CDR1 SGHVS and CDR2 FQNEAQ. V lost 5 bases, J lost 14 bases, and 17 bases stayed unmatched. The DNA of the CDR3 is TGTGCCAGCAGCCCCGGACAGGGAGGGGTTGAACCCAAGCATTTT. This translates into CASSPGQGGVEPKHF.